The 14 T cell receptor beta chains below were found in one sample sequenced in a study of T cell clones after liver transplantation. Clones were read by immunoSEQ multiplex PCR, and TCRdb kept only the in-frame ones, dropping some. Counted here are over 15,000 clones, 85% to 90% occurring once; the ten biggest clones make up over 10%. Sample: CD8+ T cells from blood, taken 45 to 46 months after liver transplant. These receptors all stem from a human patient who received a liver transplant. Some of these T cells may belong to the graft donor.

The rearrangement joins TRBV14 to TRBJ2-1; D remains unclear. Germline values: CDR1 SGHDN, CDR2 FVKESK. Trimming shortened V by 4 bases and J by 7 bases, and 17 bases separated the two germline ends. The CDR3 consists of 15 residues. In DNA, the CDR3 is TGTGCCAGCAGCCCCTGGTACGGTTCGTTGAATGAGCAGTTCTTC. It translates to CASSPWYGSLNEQFF.

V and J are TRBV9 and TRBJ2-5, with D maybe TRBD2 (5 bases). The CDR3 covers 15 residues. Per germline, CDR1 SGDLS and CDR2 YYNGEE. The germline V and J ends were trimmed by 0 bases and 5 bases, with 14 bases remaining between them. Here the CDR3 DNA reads TGTGCCAGCAGCGTAGCCGCCGGGTGGGAGGAGACCCAGTACTTC. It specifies CASSVAAGWEETQYF.

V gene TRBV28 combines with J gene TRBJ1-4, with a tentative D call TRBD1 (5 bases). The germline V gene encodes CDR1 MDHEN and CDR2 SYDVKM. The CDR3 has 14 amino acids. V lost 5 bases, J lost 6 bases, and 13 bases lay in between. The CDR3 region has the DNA TGTGCCAGCAGTCGACTAACGGGGGATGAAAAACTGTTTTTT. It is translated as CASSRLTGDEKLFF. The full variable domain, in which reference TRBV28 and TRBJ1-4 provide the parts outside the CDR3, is DVKVTQSSRYLVKRTGEKVFLECVQDMDHENMFWYRQDPGLGLRLIYFSYDVKMKEKGDIPEGYSVSREKKERFSLILESASTNQTSMYLCASSRLTGDEKLFFGSGTQLSVL.

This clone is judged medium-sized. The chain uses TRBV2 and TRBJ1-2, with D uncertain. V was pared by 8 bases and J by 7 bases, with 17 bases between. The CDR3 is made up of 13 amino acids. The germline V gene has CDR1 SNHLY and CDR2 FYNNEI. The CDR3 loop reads CASYVGGSSGYTF. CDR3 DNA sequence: TGTGCCAGCTACGTCGGTGGGTCGTCTGGCTACACCTTC.

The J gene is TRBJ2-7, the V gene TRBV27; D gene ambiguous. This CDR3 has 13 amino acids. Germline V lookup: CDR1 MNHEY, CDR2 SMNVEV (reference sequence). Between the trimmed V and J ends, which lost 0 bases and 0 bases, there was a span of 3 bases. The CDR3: CASSLSHSYEQYF. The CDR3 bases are TGTGCCAGCAGTTTATCCCACTCCTACGAGCAGTACTTC.

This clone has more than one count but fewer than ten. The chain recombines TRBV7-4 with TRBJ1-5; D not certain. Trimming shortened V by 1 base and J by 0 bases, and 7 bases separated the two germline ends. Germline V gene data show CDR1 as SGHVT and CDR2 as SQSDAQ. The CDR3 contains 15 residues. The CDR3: CASSLGGCSNQPQHF. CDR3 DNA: TGTGCCAGCAGCTTAGGAGGATGTAGCAATCAGCCCCAGCATTTT.

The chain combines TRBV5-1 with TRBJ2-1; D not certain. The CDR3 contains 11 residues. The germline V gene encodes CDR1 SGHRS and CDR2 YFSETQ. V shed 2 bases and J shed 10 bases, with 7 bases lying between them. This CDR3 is CASSFSSEQFF. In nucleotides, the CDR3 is TGCGCCAGCAGCTTTTCTTCCGAGCAGTTCTTC.

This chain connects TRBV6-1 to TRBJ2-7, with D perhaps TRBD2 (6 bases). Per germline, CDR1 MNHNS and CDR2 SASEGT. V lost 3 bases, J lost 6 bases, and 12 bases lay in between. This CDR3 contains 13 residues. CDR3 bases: TGTGCCAGCAGTGATCGGGGGTACCGCGAGCAGTACTTC. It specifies CASSDRGYREQYF.

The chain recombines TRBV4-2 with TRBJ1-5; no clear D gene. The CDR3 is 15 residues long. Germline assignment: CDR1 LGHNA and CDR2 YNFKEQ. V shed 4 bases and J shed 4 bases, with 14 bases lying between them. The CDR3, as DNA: TGTGCCAGCAGCCCTACCAAAGCTGGGAATCAGCCCCAGCATTTT. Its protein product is CASSPTKAGNQPQHF.

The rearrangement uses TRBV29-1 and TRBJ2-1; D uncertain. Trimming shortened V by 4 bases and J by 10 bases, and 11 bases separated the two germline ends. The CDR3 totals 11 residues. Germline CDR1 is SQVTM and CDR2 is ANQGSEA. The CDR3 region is CSVGWVNEQFF. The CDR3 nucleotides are TGCAGCGTTGGATGGGTAAACGAGCAGTTCTTC.

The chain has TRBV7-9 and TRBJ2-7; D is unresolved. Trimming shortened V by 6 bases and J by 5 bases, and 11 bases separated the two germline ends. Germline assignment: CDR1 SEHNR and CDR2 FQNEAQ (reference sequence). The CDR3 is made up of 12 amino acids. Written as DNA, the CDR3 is TGTGCCAGCAGTCCTATCCCCGACGAGCAGTACTTC. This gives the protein CASSPIPDEQYF.

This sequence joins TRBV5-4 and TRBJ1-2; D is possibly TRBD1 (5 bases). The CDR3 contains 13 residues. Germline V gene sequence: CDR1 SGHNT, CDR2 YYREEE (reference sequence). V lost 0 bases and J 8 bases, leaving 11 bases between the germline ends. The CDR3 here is CASSLGGVGGYTF. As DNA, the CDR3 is TGTGCCAGCAGCTTGGGGGGGGTAGGCGGCTACACCTTC.

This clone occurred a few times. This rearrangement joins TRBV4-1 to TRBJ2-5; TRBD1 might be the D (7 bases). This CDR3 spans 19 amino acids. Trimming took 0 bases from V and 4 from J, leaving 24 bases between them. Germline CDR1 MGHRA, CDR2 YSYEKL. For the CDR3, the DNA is TGCGCCAGCAGCCAAGATGTGGTCCCACTCCCAGGGGGGCCAGAGACCCAGTACTTC. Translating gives CASSQDVVPLPGGPETQYF.

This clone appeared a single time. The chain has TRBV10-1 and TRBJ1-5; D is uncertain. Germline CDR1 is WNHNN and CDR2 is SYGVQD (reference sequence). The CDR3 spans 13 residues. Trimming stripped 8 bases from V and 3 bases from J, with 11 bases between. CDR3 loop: CASLPGLNQPQHF. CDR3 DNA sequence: TGCGCCAGCCTCCCCGGGCTCAATCAGCCCCAGCATTTT.